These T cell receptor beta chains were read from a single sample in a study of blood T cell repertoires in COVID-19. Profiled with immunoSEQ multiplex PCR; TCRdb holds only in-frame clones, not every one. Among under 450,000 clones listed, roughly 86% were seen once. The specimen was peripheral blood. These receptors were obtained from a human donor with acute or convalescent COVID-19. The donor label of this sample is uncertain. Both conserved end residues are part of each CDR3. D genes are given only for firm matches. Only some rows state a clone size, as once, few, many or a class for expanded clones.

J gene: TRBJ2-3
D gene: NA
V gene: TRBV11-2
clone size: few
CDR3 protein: CASSSRTPTSGTDTQYF
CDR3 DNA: TGTGCCAGCAGCTCCCGAACCCCCACTAGTGGCACAGATACGCAGTATTTT

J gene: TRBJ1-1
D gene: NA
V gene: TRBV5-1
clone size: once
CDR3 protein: CASSSGHSSPTEAFF
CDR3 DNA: TGCGCCAGCAGCAGTGGGCACAGCAGTCCCACTGAAGCTTTCTTT

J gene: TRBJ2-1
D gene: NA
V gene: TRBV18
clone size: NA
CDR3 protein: CASSLSSQGYNEQFF
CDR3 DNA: TGTGCCAGCTCACTTTCCTCACAGGGTTACAATGAGCAGTTCTTC

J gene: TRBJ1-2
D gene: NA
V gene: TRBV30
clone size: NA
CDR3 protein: CAWSLNYGYTF
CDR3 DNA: TGTGCCTGGAGTCTTAACTATGGCTACACCTTC

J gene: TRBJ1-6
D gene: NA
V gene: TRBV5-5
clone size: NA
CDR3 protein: CASSQRAANNSPLHF
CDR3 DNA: TGTGCCAGCAGCCAGAGGGCAGCGAATAATTCACCCCTCCACTTT

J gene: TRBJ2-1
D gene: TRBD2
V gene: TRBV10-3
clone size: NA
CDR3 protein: CAISGDSGNNEQFF
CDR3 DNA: TGTGCCATCAGTGGTGATAGCGGGAACAATGAGCAGTTCTTC

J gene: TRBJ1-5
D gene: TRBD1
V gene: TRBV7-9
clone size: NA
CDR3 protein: CASSLGQGQPQHF
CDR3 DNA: TGTGCCAGCAGCTTAGGACAGGGTCAGCCCCAGCATTTT

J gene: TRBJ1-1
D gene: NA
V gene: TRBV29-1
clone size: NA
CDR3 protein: CSVVGRDMNTEAFF
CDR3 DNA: TGCAGCGTTGTCGGGAGAGATATGAACACTGAAGCTTTCTTT

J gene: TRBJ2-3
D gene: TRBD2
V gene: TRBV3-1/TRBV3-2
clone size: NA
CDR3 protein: CASSHPPEAGVADTQYF
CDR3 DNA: TGTGCCAGCAGCCACCCCCCTGAAGCGGGAGTAGCAGATACGCAGTATTTT

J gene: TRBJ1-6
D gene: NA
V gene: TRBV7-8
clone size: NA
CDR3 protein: CASSSAGLGSPLHF
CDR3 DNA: TGTGCCAGCAGCTCCGCCGGTCTTGGTTCACCCCTCCACTTT

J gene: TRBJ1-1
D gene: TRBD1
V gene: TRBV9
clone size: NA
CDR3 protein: CASSVVKGARTEAFF
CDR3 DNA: TGTGCCAGCAGCGTAGTTAAGGGGGCTAGGACTGAAGCTTTCTTT

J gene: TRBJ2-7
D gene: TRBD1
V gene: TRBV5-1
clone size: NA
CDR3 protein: CASSAGTGGSGEQYF
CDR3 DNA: TGCGCCAGCAGCGCCGGGACAGGGGGCTCGGGCGAGCAGTACTTC

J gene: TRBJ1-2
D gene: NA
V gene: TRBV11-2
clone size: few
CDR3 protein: CASSLVDDSLYGYTF
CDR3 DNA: TGTGCCAGCAGCTTAGTGGACGACAGTCTCTATGGCTACACCTTC

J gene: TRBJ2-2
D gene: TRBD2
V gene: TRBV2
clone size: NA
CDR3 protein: CASMTGSGGTGELFF
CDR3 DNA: TGTGCCAGCATGACCGGTAGCGGGGGCACCGGGGAGCTGTTTTTT

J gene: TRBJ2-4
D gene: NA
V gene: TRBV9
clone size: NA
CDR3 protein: CASSVGRGRNIQYF
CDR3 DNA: TGTGCCAGCAGCGTAGGGCGGGGGCGGAACATTCAGTACTTC

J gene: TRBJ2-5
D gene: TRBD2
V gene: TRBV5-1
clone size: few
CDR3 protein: CASSLQGTSGQETQYF
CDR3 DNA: TGCGCCAGCAGCTTACAAGGGACTAGCGGACAAGAGACCCAGTACTTC

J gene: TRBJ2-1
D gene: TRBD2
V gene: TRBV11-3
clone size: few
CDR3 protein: CASSLGLAGGNYNEQFF
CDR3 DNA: TGTGCCAGCAGCCTCGGACTAGCGGGCGGTAACTACAATGAGCAGTTCTTC

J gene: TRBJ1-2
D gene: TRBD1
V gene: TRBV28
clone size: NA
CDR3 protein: CASSLPVGQYYGYTF
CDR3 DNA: TGTGCCAGCAGTCTCCCCGTGGGACAGTACTATGGCTACACCTTC

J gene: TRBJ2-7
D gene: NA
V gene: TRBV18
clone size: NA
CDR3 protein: CASSDQANYEQYF
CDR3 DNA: TGTGCCAGCTCAGACCAGGCTAACTACGAGCAGTACTTC

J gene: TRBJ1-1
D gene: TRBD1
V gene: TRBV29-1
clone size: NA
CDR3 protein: CSVRQGAQVTEAFF
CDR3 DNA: TGCAGCGTCAGACAGGGGGCGCAGGTCACTGAAGCTTTCTTT

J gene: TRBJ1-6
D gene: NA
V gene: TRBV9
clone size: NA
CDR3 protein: CASSADPAGDSPLHF
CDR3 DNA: TGTGCCAGCAGCGCCGACCCCGCGGGGGATTCACCCCTCCACTTT

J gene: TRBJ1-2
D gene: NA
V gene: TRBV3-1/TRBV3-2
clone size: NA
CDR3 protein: CASSQVSGHGGYTF
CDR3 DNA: TGTGCCAGCAGCCAAGTCTCAGGTCACGGTGGCTACACCTTC

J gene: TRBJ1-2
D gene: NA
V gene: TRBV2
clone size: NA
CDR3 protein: CASRSQGRDNYGYTF
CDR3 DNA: TGTGCCAGCAGATCTCAGGGGAGGGATAACTATGGCTACACCTTC

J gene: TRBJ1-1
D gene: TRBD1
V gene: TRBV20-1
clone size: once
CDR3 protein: CSASSGQAKKGRTEAFF
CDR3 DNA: TGCAGTGCTAGTTCCGGACAGGCCAAAAAGGGGAGGACTGAAGCTTTCTTT

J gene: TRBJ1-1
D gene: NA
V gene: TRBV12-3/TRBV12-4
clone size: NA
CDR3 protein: CASSLGGQIEAFF
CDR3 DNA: TGTGCCAGCAGTTTAGGGGGCCAAATTGAAGCTTTCTTT

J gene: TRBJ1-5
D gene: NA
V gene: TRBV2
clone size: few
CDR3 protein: CASSVRSALNQPQHF
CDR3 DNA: TGTGCCAGCAGTGTCCGGTCCGCCCTTAATCAGCCCCAGCATTTT

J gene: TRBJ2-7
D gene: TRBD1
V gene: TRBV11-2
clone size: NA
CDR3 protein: CASSLTPGQGVGLNEQYF
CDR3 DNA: TGTGCCAGCAGCTTAACACCGGGACAGGGAGTCGGGCTTAACGAGCAGTACTTC

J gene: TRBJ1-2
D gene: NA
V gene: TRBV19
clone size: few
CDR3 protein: CASSMWAGINYGYTF
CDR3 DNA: TGTGCCAGTAGTATGTGGGCAGGAATAAACTATGGCTACACCTTC

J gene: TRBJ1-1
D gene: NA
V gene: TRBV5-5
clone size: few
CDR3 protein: CASKTGAALMNTEAFF
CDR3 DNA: TGTGCCAGCAAGACTGGGGCAGCGCTAATGAACACTGAAGCTTTCTTT

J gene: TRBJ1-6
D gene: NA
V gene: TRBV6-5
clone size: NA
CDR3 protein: CASSSLGTGNSPLHF
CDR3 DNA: TGTGCCAGCAGTTCCCTCGGGACTGGAAATTCACCCCTCCACTTT

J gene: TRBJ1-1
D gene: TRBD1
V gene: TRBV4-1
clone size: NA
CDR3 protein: CASSQGHRGNTEAFF
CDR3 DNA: TGCGCCAGCAGCCAAGGGCACAGGGGGAACACTGAAGCTTTCTTT

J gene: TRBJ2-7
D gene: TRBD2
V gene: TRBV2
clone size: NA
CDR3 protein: CASTRRMTSSAEQYF
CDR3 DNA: TGTGCCAGCACCCGCCGAATGACTAGCTCGGCCGAGCAGTACTTC

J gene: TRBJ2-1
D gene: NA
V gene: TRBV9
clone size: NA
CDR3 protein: CASSTRGPFYNEQFF
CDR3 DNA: TGTGCCAGCAGCACGAGAGGCCCCTTCTACAATGAGCAGTTCTTC

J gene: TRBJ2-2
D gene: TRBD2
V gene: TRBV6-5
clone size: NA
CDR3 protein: CATGRGGVNTGELFF
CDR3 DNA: TGTGCCACCGGGAGGGGGGGGGTGAACACCGGGGAGCTGTTTTTT

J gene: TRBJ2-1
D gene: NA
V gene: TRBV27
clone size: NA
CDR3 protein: CASSPLSTVYNEQFF
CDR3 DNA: TGTGCCAGCAGTCCACTTTCGACAGTGTACAATGAGCAGTTCTTC

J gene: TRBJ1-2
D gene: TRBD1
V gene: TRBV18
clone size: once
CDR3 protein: CASSQIHPGQGDYGYTF
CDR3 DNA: TGTGCCAGCTCCCAGATCCACCCGGGACAGGGGGACTATGGCTACACCTTC

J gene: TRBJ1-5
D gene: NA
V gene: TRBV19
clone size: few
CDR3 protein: CASSMGGINQPQHF
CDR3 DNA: TGTGCCAGTAGTATGGGGGGGATCAATCAGCCCCAGCATTTT

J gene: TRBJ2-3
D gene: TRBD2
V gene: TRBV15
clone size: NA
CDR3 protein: CATSRDTHLQRDLHIDTQYF
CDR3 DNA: TGTGCCACCAGCAGAGATACCCATCTCCAGCGGGACCTCCATATAGATACGCAGTATTTT

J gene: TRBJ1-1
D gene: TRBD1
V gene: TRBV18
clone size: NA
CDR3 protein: CASSPRGRPEAFF
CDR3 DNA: TGTGCCAGCTCACCCAGGGGGCGGCCTGAAGCTTTCTTT

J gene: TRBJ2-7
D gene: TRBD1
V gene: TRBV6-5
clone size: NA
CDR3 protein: CASSQTGASYEQYF
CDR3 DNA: TGTGCCAGCAGCCAGACAGGGGCCTCCTACGAGCAGTACTTC

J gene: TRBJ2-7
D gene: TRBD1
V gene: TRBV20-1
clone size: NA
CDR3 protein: CSATQGWEQYF
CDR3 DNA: TGCAGTGCTACACAGGGGTGGGAGCAGTACTTC